The 30 T cell receptor beta chains given below trace back to one sample, sequenced in a study of blood T cells in healthy people across ages (dated by TCRdb to between 2015 and 2017). Library construction relied on 5' RACE. Sequenced on an Illumina HiSeq 2500. A second PCR of about 7 to 12 cycles was performed with a sample-barcoded 5' primer and a J-beta primer mix. TCRdb itself trimmed the public reads at Q25 with fastp, ran MiXCR and retained productive beta chains. Entries are consolidated by CDR3 protein sequence, retaining the most common genes and DNA. The sample table shows about 1,400,000 distinct CDR3 sequences, and approximately 38% are seen once. Of the sample, roughly 7.9% is held by the ten largest clones. The material sequenced was blood. The origin of the receptors is a woman aged 18-35 years in good health.

This clonotype was counted a few times. The V gene is TRBV12-3 or TRBV12-4, the J gene TRBJ2-1, with 7 bases lining up with TRBD2. Germline trimming cut 5 bases from V and 7 bases from J; bases unmatched to any gene: 8. CDR3 size: 14 residues. CDR3 sequence reads: CASSLGGVWNEQFF. The CDR3, as DNA: TGTGCCAGCAGTCTTGGGGGGGTATGGAATGAGCAGTTCTTC.

This clonotype came up many times. V and J are TRBV20-1 and TRBJ2-3, with 8 bases lining up with TRBD2. This CDR3 has 14 residues. Germline V gene data show CDR1 as DFQATT and CDR2 as SNEGSKA (reference sequence). Unmatched junction bases numbered 4, after V lost 3 bases and J lost 2 bases. The CDR3 is CSASGGGITDTQYF. CDR3 in DNA: TGCAGTGCTAGCGGGGGGGGTATCACAGATACGCAGTATTTT.

V and J are TRBV6-5 and TRBJ2-1, with 10 nucleotides matching TRBD2. CDR3 length equals 16 residues. Unmatched junction bases numbered 11, after V lost 4 bases and J lost 8 bases. The germline CDR1 and CDR2 sequences are MNHEY and SVGAGI. The CDR3 coding sequence is TGTGCCAGCAGTTTTCTAGCGGGAGCCCTCGGCGATGAGCAGTTCTTC. Translated, it gives CASSFLAGALGDEQFF.

The V gene is TRBV7-2, the J gene TRBJ1-5; a weak D match, TRBD1 (5 bases). Trimming cost V 0 bases and J 1 base, with 10 bases left between them. CDR1 is SGHTA, CDR2 FQGNSA, per germline. This CDR3 comprises 16 residues. CDR3 DNA: TGTGCCAGCAGCTTAGCGCGGCAGGGAAGCAATCAGCCCCAGCATTTT. It specifies CASSLARQGSNQPQHF.

V usage is TRBV2 and J usage is TRBJ1-1, with D unresolved. Trimming stripped 10 bases from V and 1 base from J, with 16 bases between. The CDR3 is made up of 14 amino acids. The germline V gene has CDR1 SNHLY and CDR2 FYNNEI. Here the CDR3 reads CATRGLGKNTEAFF. CDR3 DNA: TGTGCCACCCGGGGATTGGGGAAGAACACTGAAGCTTTCTTT.

This chain connects TRBV12-3 or TRBV12-4 to TRBJ2-3, with 7 positions matching TRBD1. The junction had 3 bases not matched to a gene; V was cut back by 6 bases and J by 0 bases. The CDR3 spans 14 residues. CDR3 coding DNA: TGTGCCAGCAGACCACAGGGGAGCACAGATACGCAGTATTTT. This translates into CASRPQGSTDTQYF.

The chain is built from TRBV9 and TRBJ2-7; D call uncertain. The length of the CDR3 is 13 residues. Trimming took off 1 base at V and 7 bases at J, with 12 bases between the two ends. Germline V gene lookup returns CDR1 SGDLS and CDR2 YYNGEE. Written as DNA, the CDR3 is TGTGCCAGCAGCGTATCTCCGGTCAATGAGCAGTACTTC. It translates to CASSVSPVNEQYF.

This clonotype has ten or more counts. The chain employs TRBV28 and TRBJ2-5; D unclear. The CDR3 sequence is 14 residues long. V was trimmed by 5 bases and J by 0 bases, leaving 10 bases between them. The germline V gene encodes CDR1 MDHEN and CDR2 SYDVKM. The CDR3 region has the DNA TGTGCCAGCAGTACAGAGCTATACCAAGAGACCCAGTACTTC. Its translation: CASSTELYQETQYF.

The V and J genes are TRBV20-1 and TRBJ2-7; 8 bases match TRBD2. This CDR3 contains 15 residues. Germline trimming cut 2 bases from V and 2 bases from J; bases unmatched to any gene: 8. CDR1 is DFQATT, CDR2 SNEGSKA, per germline (reference sequence). CDR3 bases: TGCAGTGCTAGACTCGGGTTAGCGGGGCCCTACGAGCAGTACTTC. This gives the protein CSARLGLAGPYEQYF.

The rearrangement uses TRBV12-3 or TRBV12-4 and TRBJ1-2; D gene unclear. V was pared by 3 bases and J by 10 bases, with 12 bases between. The CDR3 consists of 12 residues. The CDR3 nucleotides read TGTGCCAGCAGTTTGGTTACTGGCCTCTACACCTTC. The encoded protein is CASSLVTGLYTF.

The chain uses TRBV9 and TRBJ2-5, with D possibly TRBD2 on 6 matching bases. TRBJ2-7 matches the DNA end more closely, so the J call is doubtful. Per germline, CDR1 SGDLS and CDR2 YYNGEE. This CDR3 region has 16 residues. This chain's CDR3 is CASSVAGGTESYEQYF. CDR3 bases: TGTGCCAGCAGCGTAGCGGGCGGGACTGAATCCTACGAGCAGTACTTC.

The V and J genes are TRBV27 and TRBJ2-1; 9 bases align to TRBD1. CDR1 and CDR2 from the germline V gene are MNHEY and SMNVEV (reference sequence). The CDR3 consists of 15 residues. J lost 3 bases, V lost 2 bases, and 2 bases had no gene match. The DNA for the CDR3 is TGTGCCAGCAGTTTACGGACAGGGGACTACAATGAGCAGTTCTTC. It is translated as CASSLRTGDYNEQFF.

V usage is TRBV7-6 and J usage is TRBJ2-6, with 9 bases matching TRBD2. This CDR3 contains 19 residues. The V and J ends lost 2 bases and 0 bases, in that order; junction bases with no gene match: 8. CDR1 is SGHVS, CDR2 FNYEAQ, per germline. This CDR3 reads CASSLYSGGPSSGANVLTF. Written as DNA, the CDR3 is TGTGCCAGCAGCTTATATAGCGGGGGCCCCAGCTCTGGGGCCAACGTCCTGACTTTC.

V is TRBV10-3 and J is TRBJ2-5, with 15 positions matching TRBD2. The J call may be faulty, since TRBJ2-7 better matches the DNA end. There are 15 residues in the CDR3. Germline CDR1 reads ENHRY; CDR2 reads SYGVKD. CDR3 coding DNA: TGTGCCATCAGTGGGACTAGCGGGGGGGCTTACGAGCAGTACTTC. Residues: CAISGTSGGAYEQYF.

A few counts support this clonotype. The CDR3 coding sequence is TGTGCCAGCAGCCGGGACGTGGGCGAGCAGTACTTC. Amino acid sequence: CASSRDVGEQYF. The chain has TRBV5-5 and TRBJ2-7; the D gene could be TRBD1 or TRBD2 (5 bases each). CDR3 length: 12 amino acids. V lost 4 bases, J lost 6 bases, and 11 bases lay in between. Germline V gene lookup returns CDR1 SGHKS and CDR2 YYEKEE (reference sequence).

J is TRBJ2-1 and V is TRBV7-9; no reliable D call. Germline-derived CDR1 and CDR2 are SEHNR and FQNEAQ (reference sequence). This CDR3 contains 15 residues. V lost 6 bases and J lost 6, with 18 bases in between. The CDR3 coding sequence is TGTGCCAGCAGACACCGGTCGGAGACTGGCAATGAGCAGTTCTTC. This codes for CASRHRSETGNEQFF.

This sequence joins TRBV28 and TRBJ2-1, with D uncertain. The germline CDR1 and CDR2 sequences are MDHEN and SYDVKM. Deletions cut 2 bases from V and 0 bases from J, with 14 bases between. This CDR3 has 17 residues. The CDR3 DNA follows: TGTGCCAGCAGTTTACCCACCGCCTTCAGCTCCTACAATGAGCAGTTCTTC. This sequence encodes CASSLPTAFSSYNEQFF.

This clonotype has a count of ten or more. The chain joins TRBV20-1 to TRBJ1-1, with D unresolved. This CDR3 comprises 11 residues. Trimming cost V 1 base and J 1 base, with 1 base left between them. Germline V gene sequence: CDR1 DFQATT, CDR2 SNEGSKA (reference sequence). This CDR3 reads CSARGNTEAFF. CDR3 in DNA: TGCAGTGCTAGAGGGAACACTGAAGCTTTCTTT.

Written as DNA, the CDR3 is TGCAGTGCTAGAGAGGGAAACCTAGCGGGAATAGAGACCCAGTACTTC. This translates into CSAREGNLAGIETQYF. The V call is TRBV20-1, the J call TRBJ2-5, with 9 positions matching TRBD2. CDR3 size: 16 residues. Trimming took 0 bases from V and 4 from J; bases not matched to a gene: 9. Per germline, CDR1 DFQATT and CDR2 SNEGSKA (reference sequence).

A few counts support this clonotype. The chain employs TRBV6-5 and TRBJ1-2; D uncertain. The CDR3 has 14 residues. Germline loops: CDR1 MNHEY, CDR2 SVGAGI. The V end was cut by 3 bases, the J end by 8 bases, with 16 bases between. CDR3 sequence reads: CASSYGLAGNGYTF. CDR3 DNA: TGTGCCAGCAGTTATGGTTTGGCAGGCAACGGCTACACCTTC.

The chain joins TRBV25-1 to TRBJ1-1, with no clear D. Germline-derived CDR1 and CDR2 are MGHDK and SYGVNS. The V end lost 3 bases, the J end lost 3 bases, and 8 bases lay between the germline ends. This CDR3 region has 13 residues. The CDR3 region is CASSDSLDTEAFF. The CDR3 DNA reads TGTGCCAGCAGTGACTCACTAGACACTGAAGCTTTCTTT.

The chain combines TRBV7-2 with TRBJ2-3; weak D call: TRBD2 (5 bases). The CDR3 is 15 residues long. V lost 4 bases and J 2 bases, leaving 13 bases between the germline ends. CDR1 and CDR2 from the germline V gene are SGHTA and FQGNSA. The CDR3 DNA follows: TGTGCCAGCAGCTCCGAGGGCACTTTCACAGATACGCAGTATTTT. Its translation: CASSSEGTFTDTQYF.

This chain links TRBV29-1 with TRBJ2-5; 10 nucleotides line up with TRBD2. The germline CDR1 and CDR2 sequences are SQVTM and ANQGSEA. CDR3 length: 15 amino acids. With V trimmed by 4 bases and J by 11 bases, 16 bases remained unmatched. The CDR3 reads CSVAPAGTSAREQYF. The CDR3 DNA sequence: TGCAGCGTTGCCCCTGCCGGGACTAGCGCGCGGGAGCAGTACTTC.

This clonotype came up a few times. The chain is built from TRBV7-3 and TRBJ2-1; maybe TRBD2 (5 bases). CDR3 size: 16 residues. V lost 1 base to trimming and J lost 0 bases, with 10 bases between them. Germline V gives CDR1 SGHTA, CDR2 FQGTGA. DNA for the CDR3: TGTGCCAGCAGCTTAAGTTACGGGGACTCCTACAATGAGCAGTTCTTC. It encodes CASSLSYGDSYNEQFF.

The V gene is TRBV5-5, the J gene TRBJ2-1; D is unresolved. The CDR3 runs 12 residues. The V gene's germline CDR1 is SGHKS and CDR2 YYEKEE (reference sequence). Trimming removed 3 bases at V and 8 bases at J, with 9 bases between. The DNA of the CDR3 is TGTGCCAGCAGCTCGCTATCGTATGAGCAGTTCTTC. Protein sequence: CASSSLSYEQFF. Full variable domain (missing parts from reference TRBV5-5 and TRBJ2-1): DAGVTQSPTHLIKTRGQQVTLRCSPISGHKSVSWYQQVLGQGPQFIFQYYEKEERGRGNFPDRFSARQFPNYSSELNVNALLLGDSALYLCASSSLSYEQFFGPGTRLTVL.

Only a few counts were recorded for this clonotype. This sequence joins TRBV29-1 and TRBJ2-1, with D possibly TRBD1 on 6 matching bases. Germline V gives CDR1 SQVTM, CDR2 ANQGSEA. Trimming took off 1 base at V and 12 bases at J, with 16 bases between the two ends. The CDR3 length is 13 residues. CDR3 loop: CSVEVGGHLGQFF. The CDR3 DNA reads TGCAGCGTTGAAGTAGGGGGACACCTAGGGCAGTTCTTC.

The chain combines TRBV20-1 with TRBJ2-1; D uncertain. The J call may be mistaken, given a closer DNA end match to TRBJ2-7. The CDR3 covers 16 residues. CDR1 and CDR2 (germline): DFQATT, SNEGSKA (reference sequence). CDR3 nucleotides: TGCAGTGCTAGTTTTAGTTTGGCAGCAGCTCCCTACGAGCAGTACTTC. Translated, it gives CSASFSLAAAPYEQYF.

This clonotype has just a few counts. The chain carries TRBV28 and TRBJ1-2, with 8 bases aligning to TRBD1. This CDR3 contains 13 residues. Germline CDR1 MDHEN, CDR2 SYDVKM. After removal of 6 bases from V and 6 bases from J, the junction contained 6 bases not matched to a gene. The CDR3 nucleotides are TGTGCCAGCAGACCCCCAGGGGGCGATGGCTACACCTTC. Translating gives CASRPPGGDGYTF.

The chain has TRBV21-1 and TRBJ1-5. TRBV21-1 has pseudogene status. The CDR3 length is 14 residues. CDR3 sequence reads: CASPQKNSNQPQHF. DNA of the CDR3: TGTGCCAGCCCTCAGAAGAATAGCAATCAGCCCCAGCATTTT.

This clonotype has just one count. This chain connects TRBV6-5 to TRBJ1-1; D not certain. Germline CDR1 reads MNHEY; CDR2 reads SVGAGI. CDR3 length: 13 residues. Trimming removed 7 bases from V and 1 base from J, with 10 bases in between. CDR3 sequence reads: CASKSSGNTEAFF. Here the CDR3 DNA reads TGTGCCAGCAAATCGAGCGGGAACACTGAAGCTTTCTTT.